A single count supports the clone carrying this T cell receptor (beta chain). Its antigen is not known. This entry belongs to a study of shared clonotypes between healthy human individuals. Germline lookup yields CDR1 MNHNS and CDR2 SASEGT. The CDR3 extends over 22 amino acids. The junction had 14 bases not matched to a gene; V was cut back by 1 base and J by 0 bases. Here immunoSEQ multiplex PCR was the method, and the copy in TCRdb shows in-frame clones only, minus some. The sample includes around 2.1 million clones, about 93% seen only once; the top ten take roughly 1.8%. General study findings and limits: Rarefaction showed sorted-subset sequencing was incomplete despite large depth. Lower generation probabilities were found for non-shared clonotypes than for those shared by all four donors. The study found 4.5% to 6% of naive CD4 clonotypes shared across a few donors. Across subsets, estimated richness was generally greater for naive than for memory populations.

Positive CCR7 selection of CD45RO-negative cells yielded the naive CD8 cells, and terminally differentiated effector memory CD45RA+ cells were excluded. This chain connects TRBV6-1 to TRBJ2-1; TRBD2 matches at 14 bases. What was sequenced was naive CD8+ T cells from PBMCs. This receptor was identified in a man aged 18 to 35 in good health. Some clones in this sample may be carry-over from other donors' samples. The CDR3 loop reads CASSEDDIRGLAGVSSYNEQFF. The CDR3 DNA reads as TGTGCCAGCAGTGAAGATGATATTAGGGGACTAGCGGGGGTAAGCTCCTACAATGAGCAGTTCTTC.